The 27 T cell receptor beta chains below all came from one sample that was sequenced in a study of shared clonotypes between healthy human individuals. CD45RO-negative, CCR7-selected cells formed the naive CD8 fraction, which excluded terminally differentiated effector memory CD45RA+ cells. This table comes from immunoSEQ multiplex PCR, and its TCRdb copy is limited to in-frame clones, with some not included. Of 2 million to 2.5 million clones detected, about 95% appear once; the ten largest clones hold about 1.1%. The sequenced sample consisted of naive CD8+ T cells sorted from blood. The receptors were gathered from a man aged 18 to 29 in good health.

This clone was seen just once. This chain connects TRBV30 to TRBJ2-7; D call uncertain. The CDR3 has 15 amino acids. CDR1 GTSNPN and CDR2 SVGIG come from the germline V gene (reference sequence). Trimming stripped 0 bases from V and 2 bases from J, with 14 bases between. This CDR3 reads CAWSVREGLTYEQYF. In DNA form, the CDR3 reads TGTGCCTGGAGTGTACGTGAAGGGTTGACCTACGAGCAGTACTTC.

This clone was seen only once. The chain employs TRBV6-9 and TRBJ1-3; perhaps TRBD1 as D (5 bases). Between the trimmed V and J ends, which lost 8 bases and 8 bases, there was a span of 16 bases. The V gene's germline CDR1 is MNHGY and CDR2 SVAAGI. This CDR3 has 13 residues. Here the CDR3 reads CASHATGNDTIYF. CDR3 in DNA: TGTGCCAGCCATGCTACAGGAAATGACACCATATATTTT.

Concerning this clone: Distinct nucleotide sequences in the sample also encode this CDR3. The rearrangement links TRBV27 to TRBJ2-7, with a weak D call TRBD2 (6 bases). CDR1 and CDR2 from the germline V gene are MNHEY and SMNVEV (reference sequence). Trimming removed 3 bases from V and 2 bases from J, with 11 bases in between. This CDR3 has 14 amino acids. The CDR3 is CASSFSGETYEQYF. CDR3 DNA sequence: TGTGCCAGCAGTTTTAGCGGAGAGACCTACGAGCAGTACTTC.

V gene TRBV5-6 combines with J gene TRBJ2-1; 13 bases are a match to TRBD2. In germline, CDR1 is SGHDT, CDR2 YYEEEE. After removal of 4 bases from V and 8 bases from J, the junction contained 9 bases not matched to a gene. This CDR3 is 16 amino acids long. The CDR3 coding sequence is TGTGCCAGCAGCGGATCGGGACTAGCGGGATCCGATGAGCAGTTCTTC. It yields the protein CASSGSGLAGSDEQFF.

This clone was detected only once. The chain couples TRBV6-1 to TRBJ2-7, with 11 bases fitting TRBD2. Trimming at V came to 7 bases and at J to 4 bases, leaving 9 bases not matched to a gene. Germline V gives CDR1 MNHNS, CDR2 SASEGT. This CDR3 is 15 amino acids long. CDR3 coding DNA: TGTGCCAGCAACGTACAAACTAGCGGGGGTTACGAGCAGTACTTC. Translating gives CASNVQTSGGYEQYF.

The chain has TRBV11-3 and TRBJ2-1; D might be TRBD2 (6 bases). The ends were cut back, 4 bases at V and 4 bases at J, with 14 bases in the middle. Germline-derived CDR1 and CDR2 are SGHNT and YENEEA. The length of the CDR3 is 15 residues. The DNA of the CDR3 is TGTGCCAGCAGCTCGCGACTAGAAGGATACAATGAGCAGTTCTTC. It specifies CASSSRLEGYNEQFF. The full variable domain, completed using reference TRBV11-3 and TRBJ2-1, is EAGVVQSPRYKIIEKKQPVAFWCNPISGHNTLYWYLQNLGQGPELLIRYENEEAVDDSQLPKDRFSAERLKGVDSTLKIQPAELGDSAVYLCASSSRLEGYNEQFFGPGTRLTVL.

The chain uses TRBV13 and TRBJ1-1, with 8 bases lining up with TRBD1. V lost 5 bases and J lost 1; bases outside the gene matches: 6. Germline V lookup: CDR1 PRHDT, CDR2 FYEKMQ (reference sequence). The CDR3 extends over 15 amino acids. CDR3 sequence (DNA): TGTGCCAGCAGCCCTCTAGGGACAGGGAACACTGAAGCTTTCTTT. It is translated as CASSPLGTGNTEAFF.

The gene calls are TRBV10-3 and TRBJ2-7; 11 bases match TRBD2. J gave up 2 bases and V 5 bases, and 5 bases lay outside the gene matches. Per germline, CDR1 ENHRY and CDR2 SYGVKD. The CDR3 sequence is 15 residues long. The CDR3 DNA sequence: TGTGCCATCAGTTTAAGACTAGCGGGAACCTACGAGCAGTACTTC. Its translation is CAISLRLAGTYEQYF.

J is TRBJ1-2 and V is TRBV7-6; TRBD1 agrees at 7 bases. J was trimmed by 3 bases and V by 5 bases; bases with no gene match: 15. CDR3 length: 17 residues. The germline V gene has CDR1 SGHVS and CDR2 FNYEAQ. Here the CDR3 reads CASSQQSGTEAYYGYTF. For the CDR3, the DNA is TGTGCCAGCAGCCAACAGTCCGGGACAGAGGCTTACTATGGCTACACCTTC. The full variable domain, rest sourced from reference TRBV7-6 and TRBJ1-2, is GAGVSQSPRYKVTKRGQDVALRCDPISGHVSLYWYRQALGQGPEFLTYFNYEAQQDKSGLPNDRFSAERPEGSISTLTIQRTEQRDSAMYRCASSQQSGTEAYYGYTFGSGTRLTVV.

V is TRBV29-1 and J is TRBJ2-2, with D possibly TRBD1 on 7 matching bases. Looked up from germline, CDR1 is SQVTM and CDR2 is ANQGSEA. The CDR3 covers 13 residues. Trimming took 2 bases from V and 5 from J, leaving 9 bases between them. The CDR3 nucleotides are TGCAGCGTTGAACCAGGGGGGACCGGGGAGCTGTTTTTT. It yields the protein CSVEPGGTGELFF.

This chain links TRBV19 with TRBJ2-7, with 11 bases identical to TRBD1. V was pared by 10 bases and J by 4 bases, with 9 bases of the junction left unmatched. The CDR3 sequence is 14 residues long. Germline-derived CDR1 and CDR2 are LNHDA and SQIVND (reference sequence). The CDR3 DNA reads TGTGCCATAGCCGGACAGGGGGCAGCATACGAGCAGTACTTC. Translating gives CAIAGQGAAYEQYF. The whole variable domain, remainder taken from reference TRBV19 and TRBJ2-7, is DGGITQSPKYLFRKEGQNVTLSCEQNLNHDAMYWYRQDPGQGLRLIYYSQIVNDFQKGDIAEGYSVSREKKESFPLTVTSAQKNPTAFYLCAIAGQGAAYEQYFGPGTRLTVT.

This chain connects TRBV29-1 to TRBJ2-1; D gene uncertain. Germline V gives CDR1 SQVTM, CDR2 ANQGSEA. The CDR3 contains 13 residues. The V gene lost 3 bases and the J gene lost 0 bases, with 6 bases spanning the gap. The CDR3 protein is CSVDLSSYNEQFF. In DNA, the CDR3 is TGCAGCGTTGATTTGAGCTCCTACAATGAGCAGTTCTTC.

The genes are TRBV27 and TRBJ1-5; D unresolved. The CDR3 has 14 amino acids. Trimming shortened V by 7 bases and J by 2 bases, and 12 bases separated the two germline ends. Germline CDR1 MNHEY, CDR2 SMNVEV (reference sequence). The CDR3 protein is CASTAGGGNQPQHF. The CDR3 coding sequence is TGTGCCAGCACTGCGGGCGGTGGCAATCAGCCCCAGCATTTT.

The chain joins TRBV5-6 to TRBJ2-7; 13 bases line up with TRBD2. The CDR3 has 16 residues. In germline, CDR1 is SGHDT, CDR2 YYEEEE. V was clipped by 4 bases and J by 3 bases; unmatched bases: 7. Here the CDR3 DNA reads TGTGCCAGCAGCGTGACTAGCGGGGGGTTTTACTACGAGCAGTACTTC. Translation: CASSVTSGGFYYEQYF.

The chain links TRBV19 to TRBJ2-7; perhaps TRBD2 as D (6 bases). Germline CDR1 reads LNHDA; CDR2 reads SQIVND (reference sequence). The germline V and J ends were trimmed by 6 bases and 7 bases, with 19 bases remaining between them. The CDR3 sequence is 14 residues long. The CDR3 DNA follows: TGTGCCAGTAGCGTTGCGGGGATCCTGTATGAGCAGTACTTC. Its protein product is CASSVAGILYEQYF.

This clone was counted once. The rearrangement uses TRBV27 and TRBJ2-7; TRBD1 is a possible D gene (5 bases). The CDR3 contains 12 residues. The germline CDR1 and CDR2 sequences are MNHEY and SMNVEV (reference sequence). As DNA, the CDR3 is TGTGCTACAGGTGTGGCCGCCTACGAGCAGTACTTC. Translation gives CATGVAAYEQYF.

The gene calls are TRBV9 and TRBJ1-2; 7 bases map to TRBD1. The germline V gene has CDR1 SGDLS and CDR2 YYNGEE. The CDR3 totals 14 residues. The ends lost 3 bases at V and 3 bases at J; junction bases unmatched: 5. CDR3 amino acids: CASSAQQGYYGYTF. In DNA, the CDR3 is TGTGCCAGCAGCGCCCAACAGGGGTACTATGGCTACACCTTC.

The chain uses TRBV27 and TRBJ2-5; 9 nucleotides align to TRBD1. The CDR3 spans 12 residues. Germline CDR1 and CDR2: MNHEY and SMNVEV (reference sequence). Trimming took 8 bases from V and 7 from J; bases not matched to a gene: 5. The CDR3 loop is CASGLQGATQYF. The CDR3 DNA sequence: TGTGCCAGCGGATTACAGGGGGCGACCCAGTACTTC.

The rearrangement links TRBV6-5 to TRBJ2-3, with 10 bases fitting TRBD2. After removal of 10 bases from V and 4 bases from J, the junction contained 11 bases not matched to a gene. This CDR3 comprises 15 residues. Per germline, CDR1 MNHEY and CDR2 SVGAGI. CDR3 bases: TGTGCCACCCTGCCCCAAGCGGGAGGGCCAGATACGCAGTATTTT. This gives the protein CATLPQAGGPDTQYF.

The chain couples TRBV6-6 to TRBJ2-2; TRBD1 might be the D (6 bases). Per the germline V gene, CDR1 is MNHNY and CDR2 is SVGAGI (reference sequence). The CDR3 has 16 residues. V was shortened by 4 bases and J by 3 bases, with 15 bases between the two germline ends. The chain's CDR3 is CASSFTRRGDTGELFF. The CDR3, as DNA: TGTGCCAGCAGTTTTACTCGCAGGGGCGACACCGGGGAGCTGTTTTTT.

The J gene is TRBJ1-4, the V gene TRBV5-6, with D uncertain. This CDR3 is 11 amino acids long. Trimming removed 3 bases from V and 8 bases from J, with 5 bases in between. Per germline, CDR1 SGHDT and CDR2 YYEEEE. The CDR3 reads CASSSIEKLFF. CDR3 DNA sequence: TGTGCCAGCAGCTCTATAGAAAAACTGTTTTTT.

V usage is TRBV11-2 and J usage is TRBJ2-7, with D perhaps TRBD1 (6 bases). Trimming cost V 4 bases and J 2 bases, with 12 bases left between them. CDR1 and CDR2 (germline): SGHAT, FQNNGV. The CDR3 length is 14 residues. The CDR3: CASSSRDTPYEQYF. As DNA, the CDR3 is TGTGCCAGCAGCTCCCGGGACACCCCCTACGAGCAGTACTTC. The full variable domain, rest sourced from reference TRBV11-2 and TRBJ2-7, is EAGVAQSPRYKIIEKRQSVAFWCNPISGHATLYWYQQILGQGPKLLIQFQNNGVVDDSQLPKDRFSAERLKGVDSTLKIQPAKLEDSAVYLCASSSRDTPYEQYFGPGTRLTVT.

The CDR3 reads CASSPLDRSYNEQFF. CDR3 nucleotides: TGTGCCAGCAGCCCCCTGGACAGGTCCTACAATGAGCAGTTCTTC. The rearrangement joins TRBV7-9 to TRBJ2-1, with 7 bases lining up with TRBD1. J gave up 1 base and V 5 bases, and 5 bases lay outside the gene matches. The CDR3 has 15 residues. In germline, CDR1 is SEHNR, CDR2 FQNEAQ (reference sequence).

V is TRBV30 and J is TRBJ2-1; 7 bases fit TRBD1. CDR1 and CDR2 from the germline V gene are GTSNPN and SVGIG (reference sequence). The length of the CDR3 is 15 residues. The V and J ends lost 1 base and 2 bases, in that order; junction bases with no gene match: 5. CDR3 nucleotide sequence: TGTGCCTGGAGTGGGGAACAGGGGACCTACAATGAGCAGTTCTTC. Translation: CAWSGEQGTYNEQFF.

This clone was seen only a few times. The chain uses TRBV7-9 and TRBJ2-7, with TRBD2 identical over 13 bases. Germline CDR1 SEHNR, CDR2 FQNEAQ (reference sequence). The V and J ends lost 1 base and 5 bases, in that order; junction bases with no gene match: 11. This CDR3 spans 18 amino acids. The DNA for the CDR3 is TGTGCCAGCAGCTTAGTTCGGACTAGCGGGAGTGTCTTCGACGAGCAGTACTTC. Its translation: CASSLVRTSGSVFDEQYF.

V and J are TRBV10-3 and TRBJ2-1; 13 nucleotides agree with TRBD2. Germline trimming cut 2 bases from V and 10 bases from J; bases unmatched to any gene: 5. Germline assignment: CDR1 ENHRY and CDR2 SYGVKD. The CDR3 totals 15 residues. DNA for the CDR3: TGTGCCATCAGTGAGACTAGCGGGGGGGCTCGGGAGCAGTTCTTC. It encodes CAISETSGGAREQFF.

Points on this clone: The sample holds other DNA sequences that translate to the same CDR3. The chain couples TRBV13 to TRBJ1-1; no definite D call. Germline lookup yields CDR1 PRHDT and CDR2 FYEKMQ (reference sequence). Trimming shortened V by 5 bases and J by 1 base, and 2 bases separated the two germline ends. CDR3 length: 11 amino acids. The CDR3 DNA reads TGTGCCAGCAGCCAGAACACTGAAGCTTTCTTT. Translated, it gives CASSQNTEAFF.